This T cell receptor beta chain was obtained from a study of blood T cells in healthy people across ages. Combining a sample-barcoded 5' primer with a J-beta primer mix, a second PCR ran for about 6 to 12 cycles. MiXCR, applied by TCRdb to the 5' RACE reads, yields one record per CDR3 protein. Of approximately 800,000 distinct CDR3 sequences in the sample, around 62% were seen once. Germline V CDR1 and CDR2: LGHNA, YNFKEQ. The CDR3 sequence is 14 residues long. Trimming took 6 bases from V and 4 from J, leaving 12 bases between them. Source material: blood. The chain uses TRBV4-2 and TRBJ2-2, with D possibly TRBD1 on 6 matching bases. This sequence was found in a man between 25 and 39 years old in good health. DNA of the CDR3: TGTGCCAGCAGTACCCAGGGGAGCACCGGGGAGCTGTTTTTT. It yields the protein CASSTQGSTGELFF.